One sample yielded the 18 T cell receptor beta chains listed below, sequenced in a study of blood T cell repertoires in COVID-19. Using immunoSEQ multiplex PCR, the repertoire was profiled, and TCRdb retains in-frame clones only, with some absent. The data hold roughly 200,000 clones, with approximately 86% observed a single time. Sequencing was performed on PBMCs or T cells enriched from blood (not recorded which). The receptors were sampled from a woman aged 35 to 49 in a cohort exposed to, infected with or recovered from COVID-19 (not recorded which).

V usage is TRBV11-2 and J usage is TRBJ1-2; maybe TRBD1 (6 bases). Germline V CDR1 and CDR2: SGHAT, FQNNGV. V lost 4 bases and J 8 bases, leaving 23 bases between the germline ends. CDR3 length: 16 residues. CDR3 DNA: TGTGCCAGCAGCTCATTTACGGAACAGGGAAGAATAGGCTACACCTTC. Translating gives CASSSFTEQGRIGYTF.

The genes are TRBV7-9 and TRBJ1-1, with D hard to call. Germline CDR1 is SEHNR and CDR2 is FQNEAQ (reference sequence). The CDR3 loop spans 12 amino acids. V was trimmed by 1 base and J by 6 bases, leaving 6 bases between them. The CDR3 protein is CASSLVVSEAFF. The DNA for the CDR3 is TGTGCCAGCAGCTTAGTCGTGTCTGAAGCTTTCTTT.

The rearrangement uses TRBV5-1 and TRBJ1-2; TRBD1 aligns across 7 bases. CDR1 and CDR2 from the germline V gene are SGHRS and YFSETQ. Trimming at V came to 0 bases and at J to 8 bases, leaving 7 bases not matched to a gene. The CDR3 is made up of 14 amino acids. The CDR3 nucleotides are TGCGCCAGCAGCTTGGGAGGGGGCGCGAGAGGCTACACCTTC. Encoded protein: CASSLGGGARGYTF.

This clone has only a few counts. The chain is built from TRBV27 and TRBJ1-5, with D uncertain. Trimming left V 3 bases short and J 4 bases short, with 7 bases between. The CDR3 is 13 amino acids. Germline V gives CDR1 MNHEY, CDR2 SMNVEV (reference sequence). CDR3 sequence (DNA): TGTGCCAGCAGTTTCGGCGGGAATCAGCCCCAGCATTTT. Its translation: CASSFGGNQPQHF.

The CDR3 protein is CASSLTGGTGYEQYF. CDR3 coding DNA: TGTGCCAGCAGCCTAACCGGGGGGACAGGCTACGAGCAGTACTTC. V gene TRBV6-5 combines with J gene TRBJ2-7, with a weak D call TRBD1 (8 bases). Looked up from germline, CDR1 is MNHEY and CDR2 is SVGAGI. This CDR3 has 15 residues. The V end lost 6 bases, the J end lost 3 bases, and 18 bases lay between the germline ends.

This clone was seen a handful of times. The rearrangement links TRBV21-1 to TRBJ1-1; the D segment call TRBD1 is taken from the table without a DNA check. TRBV21-1 is annotated as a pseudogene. The CDR3 spans 15 residues. The CDR3 region is CASRRPQGMNTEAFF. In DNA, the CDR3 is TGTGCCAGCAGGCGCCCACAGGGGATGAACACTGAAGCTTTCTTT.

The chain recombines TRBV30 with TRBJ1-1; 7 bases are shared with TRBD1. V was clipped by 4 bases and J by 4 bases; unmatched bases: 9. CDR1 and CDR2 (germline): GTSNPN, SVGIG (reference sequence). The CDR3 spans 14 residues. The CDR3 DNA follows: TGTGCCTGGACCAAAGACAGGGAAGTCACTGAAGCTTTCTTT. Translating gives CAWTKDREVTEAFF. Full variable domain (outside the CDR3, taken from reference TRBV30 and TRBJ1-1): SQTIHQWPATLVQPVGSPLSLECTVEGTSNPNLYWYRQAAGRGLQLLFYSVGIGQISSEVPQNLSASRPQDRQFILSSKKLLLSDSGFYLCAWTKDREVTEAFFGQGTRLTVV.

V gene TRBV27 combines with J gene TRBJ1-2; TRBD1 agrees at 10 bases. V shed 5 bases and J 7 bases; nucleotides not matched to a gene: 4. Germline-derived CDR1 and CDR2 are MNHEY and SMNVEV (reference sequence). The CDR3 is 13 residues long. The CDR3 sequence is CASSPGQGSGYTF. Written as DNA, the CDR3 is TGTGCCAGCAGTCCGGGACAGGGGTCTGGCTACACCTTC.

The chain uses TRBV27 and TRBJ1-4, with D possibly TRBD1 on 5 matching bases. Trimming removed 10 bases at V and 4 bases at J, with 16 bases between. The CDR3 has 14 amino acids. The V gene's germline CDR1 is MNHEY and CDR2 SMNVEV (reference sequence). CDR3 bases: TGTGCCACCAGACGGGGGAGGAATAATGAAAAACTGTTTTTT. It encodes CATRRGRNNEKLFF. Full variable domain (outside the CDR3, taken from reference TRBV27 and TRBJ1-4): EAQVTQNPRYLITVTGKKLTVTCSQNMNHEYMSWYRQDPGLGLRQIYYSMNVEVTDKGDVPEGYKVSRKEKRNFPLILESPSPNQTSLYFCATRRGRNNEKLFFGSGTQLSVL.

There are many counts of this clone. The chain uses TRBV15 and TRBJ2-3, with a possible D match to TRBD1 (5 bases). Trimming removed 5 bases from V and 4 bases from J, with 13 bases in between. This CDR3 has 14 residues. CDR1 and CDR2 from the germline V gene are LNHNV and YYDKDF (reference sequence). The CDR3 DNA reads as TGTGCCACCAGCGGTCCAGGGCACGCAGATACGCAGTATTTT. Its translation is CATSGPGHADTQYF. Complete variable domain (other parts from reference TRBV15 and TRBJ2-3): DAMVIQNPRYQVTQFGKPVTLSCSQTLNHNVMYWYQQKSSQAPKLLFHYYDKDFNNEADTPDNFQSRRPNTSFCFLDIRSPGLGDTAMYLCATSGPGHADTQYFGPGTRLTVL.

The V gene is TRBV5-1, the J gene TRBJ1-1; D possibly corresponds to TRBD1 (5 bases). The CDR3 has 14 amino acids. Germline CDR1 is SGHRS and CDR2 is YFSETQ. V was shortened by 0 bases and J by 4 bases, with 10 bases between the two germline ends. The CDR3 nucleotides are TGCGCCAGCAGCTTGGGATCGGGGGGCACTGAAGCTTTCTTT. Residues: CASSLGSGGTEAFF.

The rearrangement joins TRBV5-8 to TRBJ2-7; D remains unclear. The V end was cut by 2 bases, the J end by 2 bases, with 8 bases between. This CDR3 region has 13 residues. Germline-derived CDR1 and CDR2 are SGHTS and YDEGEE. As DNA, the CDR3 is TGTGCCAGCAGCTTTAGACACACCTACGAGCAGTACTTC. This gives the protein CASSFRHTYEQYF.

The V and J genes are TRBV5-5 and TRBJ2-2; D is perhaps TRBD1 (6 bases). Germline CDR1 is SGHKS and CDR2 is YYEKEE (reference sequence). The CDR3 spans 18 residues. The V and J ends lost 1 base and 6 bases respectively, with 22 bases between them. This chain's CDR3 is CASSLPIRDTSYAGELFF. The CDR3, as DNA: TGTGCCAGCAGCTTGCCGATCCGGGACACATCTTACGCCGGGGAGCTGTTTTTT.

V usage is TRBV28 and J usage is TRBJ2-5; D is perhaps TRBD1 (5 bases). The CDR3 extends over 14 amino acids. Germline V gene lookup returns CDR1 MDHEN and CDR2 SYDVKM. Trimming removed 2 bases from V and 4 bases from J, with 11 bases in between. The CDR3 coding sequence is TGTGCCAGCAGTTTAAGAGTAAGGGGAGAGACCCAGTACTTC. It specifies CASSLRVRGETQYF.

The chain carries TRBV5-4 and TRBJ2-5, with 7 bases matching TRBD2. Looked up from germline, CDR1 is SGHNT and CDR2 is YYREEE (reference sequence). The CDR3 loop spans 15 amino acids. The trim removed 4 bases at V and 2 bases at J, leaving 8 bases unmatched. CDR3 nucleotide sequence: TGTGCCAGCAGCCAAATGGCTAGCGGACAAGAGACCCAGTACTTC. This sequence encodes CASSQMASGQETQYF.

The table lists this clone with a count of one. V and J are TRBV7-9 and TRBJ1-3; D ambiguous. Germline CDR1 reads SEHNR; CDR2 reads FQNEAQ (reference sequence). This CDR3 is built from 19 residues. V gave up 8 bases and J gave up 0 bases, with 26 bases separating them. The CDR3 sequence is CASPAGGITPPSSGNTIYF. The CDR3 DNA reads as TGTGCCAGCCCCGCCGGCGGGATAACACCCCCAAGCTCTGGAAACACCATATATTTT.

The rearrangement joins TRBV4-1 to TRBJ1-3, with 8 bases identical to TRBD1. From germline, CDR1 is MGHRA and CDR2 YSYEKL. V dropped 4 bases and J dropped 3; count of bases not matched to a gene: 8. The CDR3 has 16 amino acids. CDR3 bases: TGCGCCAGCAGCCCCAACCCCGGACAGGGTGGAAACACCATATATTTT. It codes for CASSPNPGQGGNTIYF.

The chain combines TRBV6-5 with TRBJ1-4; possible D gene TRBD1, 5 bases. CDR3 size: 15 residues. V was cut by 0 bases and J by 4 bases, with 9 bases left in between. Germline loops: CDR1 MNHEY, CDR2 SVGAGI. The CDR3 loop reads CASSYSVTDNEKLFF. CDR3 sequence (DNA): TGTGCCAGCAGTTACTCAGTGACAGATAATGAAAAACTGTTTTTT.